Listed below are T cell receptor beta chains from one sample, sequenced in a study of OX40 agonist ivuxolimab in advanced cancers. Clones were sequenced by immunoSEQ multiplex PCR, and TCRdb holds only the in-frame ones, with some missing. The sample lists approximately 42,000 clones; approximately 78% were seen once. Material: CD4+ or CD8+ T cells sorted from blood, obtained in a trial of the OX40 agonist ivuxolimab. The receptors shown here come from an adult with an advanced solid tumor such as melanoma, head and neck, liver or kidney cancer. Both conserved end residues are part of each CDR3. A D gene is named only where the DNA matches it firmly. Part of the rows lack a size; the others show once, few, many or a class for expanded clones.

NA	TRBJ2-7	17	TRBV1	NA	TGCGCCAGCAGCCAAGATAGAACGGGATCGGGGGCCTACGAGCAGTACTTC	CASSQDRTGSGAYEQYF
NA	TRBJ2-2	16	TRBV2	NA	TGTGCCAGCAGTGAGGGAGGGGGCAAGAACACCGGGGAGCTGTTTTTT	CASSEGGGKNTGELFF
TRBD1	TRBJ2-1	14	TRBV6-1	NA	TGTGCCAGCAGTTCGGACAGGGTCTCTAATGAGCAGTTCTTC	CASSSDRVSNEQFF
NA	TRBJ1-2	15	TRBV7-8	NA	TGTGCCAGCAGCTTAGCGGGACTATGGGACTATGGCTACACCTTC	CASSLAGLWDYGYTF
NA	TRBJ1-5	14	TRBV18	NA	TGTGCCAGCTCACTTCAGGGGAGGGATCAGCCCCAGCATTTT	CASSLQGRDQPQHF
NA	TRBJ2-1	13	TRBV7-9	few	TGTGCCAGCAGCCAACAGTCGAGCGATGAGCAGTTCTTC	CASSQQSSDEQFF
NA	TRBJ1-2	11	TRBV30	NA	TGTGCCTGGAGTCCAGGGTATGGCTACACCTTC	CAWSPGYGYTF
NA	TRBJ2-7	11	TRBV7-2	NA	TGTGCCAGCAGTGACGCCTACGAGCAGTACTTC	CASSDAYEQYF
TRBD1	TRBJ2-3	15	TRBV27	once	TGTGCCAGCAGTGCGTGGGACAGGGCTACAGATACGCAGTATTTT	CASSAWDRATDTQYF
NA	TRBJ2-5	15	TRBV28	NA	TGTGCCAGCAGTTTAAAGGGCAGGGAGAGAGAGACCCAGTACTTC	CASSLKGRERETQYF
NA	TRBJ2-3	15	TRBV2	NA	TGTGCCAGCAGTGAACAGCGTCTGGGCACAGATACGCAGTATTTT	CASSEQRLGTDTQYF
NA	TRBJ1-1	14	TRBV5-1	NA	TGCGCCAGCAGCCCTACCGACAGGAACACTGAAGCTTTCTTT	CASSPTDRNTEAFF
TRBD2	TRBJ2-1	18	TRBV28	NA	TGTGCCAGCAGTGAATTGGGACTAGCGGTGAGCTCCTACAATGAGCAGTTCTTC	CASSELGLAVSSYNEQFF
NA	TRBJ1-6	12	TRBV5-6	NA	TGTGCCAGCAGCTTGGATAGGGCCCCCCTCCACTTT	CASSLDRAPLHF
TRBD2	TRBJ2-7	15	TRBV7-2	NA	TGTGCCAGCAGTTCCTTTCCCGGGGGGTACTACGAGCAGTACTTC	CASSSFPGGYYEQYF
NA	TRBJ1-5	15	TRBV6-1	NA	TGTGCCAGCAGTGAAGGAACCTCCGTTGGGCAGCCCCAGCATTTT	CASSEGTSVGQPQHF
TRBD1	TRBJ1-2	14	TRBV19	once	TGTGCCAGTAGCTTTCCGGGACAGAACTATGGCTACACCTTC	CASSFPGQNYGYTF
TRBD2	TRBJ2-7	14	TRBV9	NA	TGTGCCAGCAGCCCTCGGCGGGGAGGGCGCGAGCAGTACTTC	CASSPRRGGREQYF
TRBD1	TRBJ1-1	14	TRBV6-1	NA	TGTGCCAGCAGTGAACAGGGGGCTACCACTGAAGCTTTCTTT	CASSEQGATTEAFF
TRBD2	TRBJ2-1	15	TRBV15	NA	TGTGCCACCAGCAGAGCCAGCGGGACCTACAATGAGCAGTTCTTC	CATSRASGTYNEQFF
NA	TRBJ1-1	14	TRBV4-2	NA	TGTGCCAGCAGCCAAGAAATAGCTTTTGGGGAAGCTTTCTTT	CASSQEIAFGEAFF
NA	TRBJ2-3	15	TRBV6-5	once	TGTGCCAGCAGTTACTTGGACCCGAGCACAGATACGCAGTATTTT	CASSYLDPSTDTQYF
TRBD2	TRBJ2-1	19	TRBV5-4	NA	TGCGCCAGCAGCCAGGCGCCCCTTCGTCCAGCGGGAGGGGTCGATGAGCAGTTCTTC	CASSQAPLRPAGGVDEQFF
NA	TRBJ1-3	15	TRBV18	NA	TGTGCCAGCTCACTGACCGGGACCTCTGGAAACACCATATATTTT	CASSLTGTSGNTIYF
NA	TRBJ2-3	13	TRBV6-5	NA	TGTGCCAGCAGTTTGGGGGCCCAAGATACGCAGTATTTT	CASSLGAQDTQYF
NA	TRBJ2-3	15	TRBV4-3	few	TGCGCCAGCAGCCAAGATAGGGCGTCGGCAGATACGCAGTATTTT	CASSQDRASADTQYF
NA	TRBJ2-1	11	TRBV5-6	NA	TGTGCCAGCAGCTTATTCAATGAGCAGTTCTTC	CASSLFNEQFF
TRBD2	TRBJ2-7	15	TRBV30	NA	TGTGCCTGGAGTGGTCTACTAGCGGGAAGCGGCGAGCAGTACTTC	CAWSGLLAGSGEQYF
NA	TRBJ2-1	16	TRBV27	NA	TGTGCCAGCAGTTTAAATAGCCAGGGGTGGTGGGATGAGCAGTTCTTC	CASSLNSQGWWDEQFF
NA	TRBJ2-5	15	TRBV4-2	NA	TGTGCCAGCAGCCAAGGGGCGCGGATTGGAGAGACCCAGTACTTC	CASSQGARIGETQYF
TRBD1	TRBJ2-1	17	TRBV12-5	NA	TGTGCTAGTGGTTTGCTTACAGGGACAGGAGCCTACAATGAGCAGTTCTTC	CASGLLTGTGAYNEQFF
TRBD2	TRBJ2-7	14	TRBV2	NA	TGTGCCAGCAGTGGATTGCTAGCGGCGTACGAGCAGTACTTC	CASSGLLAAYEQYF
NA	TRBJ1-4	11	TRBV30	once	TGTGCCTGGAGTTGGGGGGGGAAACTGTTTTTT	CAWSWGGKLFF
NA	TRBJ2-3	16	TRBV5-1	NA	TGCGCCAGCAGCTTGACTGGACCTGGCTTATTGGATACGCAGTATTTT	CASSLTGPGLLDTQYF
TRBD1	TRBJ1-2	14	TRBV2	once	TGTGCCAGCAGTGGGACGGGACAGGGGCTGGGCTACACCTTC	CASSGTGQGLGYTF
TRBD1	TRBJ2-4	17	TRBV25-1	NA	TGTGCCAGCAGTGAAGGACAGGGTTCGGATGTCAAAAACATTCAGTACTTC	CASSEGQGSDVKNIQYF
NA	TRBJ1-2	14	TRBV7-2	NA	TGTGCCAGCAGTCCCCTTGGGGTCGGCTATGGCTACACCTTC	CASSPLGVGYGYTF
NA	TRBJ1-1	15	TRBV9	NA	TGTGCCAGCAGCGTAGGAGGCAGGGGTTTCACTGAAGCTTTCTTT	CASSVGGRGFTEAFF
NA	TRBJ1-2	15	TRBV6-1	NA	TGTGCCAGCAGTGAGTTCGAGAACAGCAACTATGGCTACACCTTC	CASSEFENSNYGYTF
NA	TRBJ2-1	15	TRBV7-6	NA	TGTGCCAGCAGCTTAGGGCAGGGGAACTACAATGAGCAGTTCTTC	CASSLGQGNYNEQFF
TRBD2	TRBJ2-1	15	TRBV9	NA	TGTGCCAGCAGCGCTATAGCGGGAGGGCCACATGAGCAGTTCTTC	CASSAIAGGPHEQFF
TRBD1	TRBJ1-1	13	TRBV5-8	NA	TGTGCCAGCACCTGGACAGGGGGCTATGAAGCTTTCTTT	CASTWTGGYEAFF
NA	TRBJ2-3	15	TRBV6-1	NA	TGTGCCAGCAGGGAGCGGACCCCGAGCACAGATACGCAGTATTTT	CASRERTPSTDTQYF
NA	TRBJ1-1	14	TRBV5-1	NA	TGCGCCAGCAGCTTGCAAACAGGGAACACTGAAGCTTTCTTT	CASSLQTGNTEAFF
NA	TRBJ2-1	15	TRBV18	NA	TGTGCCAGCTCACGGGTCCGGGACGGGAACAATGAGCAGTTCTTC	CASSRVRDGNNEQFF
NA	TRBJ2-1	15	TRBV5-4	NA	TGTGCCAGCAGTCTGGCTGAACCTAGAGACAATGAGCAGTTCTTC	CASSLAEPRDNEQFF
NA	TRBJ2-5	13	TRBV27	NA	TGTGCCAGCAGTTCCCGGTCGGGCGAGACCCAGTACTTC	CASSSRSGETQYF
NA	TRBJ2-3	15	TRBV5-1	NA	TGCGCCAGCACCCCGCTGATGGAGGGAGGAGATACGCAGTATTTT	CASTPLMEGGDTQYF
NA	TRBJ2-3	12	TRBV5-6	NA	TGTGCCAGCAGCTTGGACACAGATACGCAGTATTTT	CASSLDTDTQYF
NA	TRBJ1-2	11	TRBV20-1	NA	TGCAGTGCCACTGACAGCTATGGCTACACCTTC	CSATDSYGYTF
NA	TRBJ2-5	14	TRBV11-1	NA	TGTGCCAGCAGCCCAGCGGCGGTCCAAGAGACCCAGTACTTC	CASSPAAVQETQYF
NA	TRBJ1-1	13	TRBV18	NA	TGTGCCAGCTCACGAGAGACAAACACTGAAGCTTTCTTT	CASSRETNTEAFF
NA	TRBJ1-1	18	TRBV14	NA	TGTGCCAGCAGCCAAGATTTGTATCCGTTGGGCATGAACACTGAAGCTTTCTTT	CASSQDLYPLGMNTEAFF
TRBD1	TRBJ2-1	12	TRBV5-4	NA	TGTGCCAGCAGCGCAGGGGGCGATGAGCAGTTCTTC	CASSAGGDEQFF
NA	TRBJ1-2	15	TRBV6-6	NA	TGTGCCAGCAGTTTATACAGGGTCACCGACTATGGCTACACCTTC	CASSLYRVTDYGYTF
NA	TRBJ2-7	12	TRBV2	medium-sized	TGTGCCAGCAGTGATTACGGGGGCGCTTTGTACTTC	CASSDYGGALYF
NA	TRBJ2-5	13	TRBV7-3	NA	TGTGCCAGCAGCCAAAACGGGTTTGAGACCCAGTACTTC	CASSQNGFETQYF
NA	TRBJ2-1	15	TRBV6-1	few	TGTGCCAGCAGCGTGGTAGCAGCCTCCTACAATGAGCAGTTCTTC	CASSVVAASYNEQFF
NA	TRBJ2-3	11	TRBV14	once	TGTGCCAGCAGCCTCGCAGATACGCAGTATTTT	CASSLADTQYF